The source of this T cell receptor (beta chain) is a study of cytomegalovirus exposure and HLA in healthy donors. Study-level information: It was reported in a later analysis that the roughly 120 validation repertoires used the same platform as the roughly 670 first-cohort repertoires.

Regarding the study as a whole: Using the classifier, cytomegalovirus status was reportedly diagnosed with high specificity and sensitivity. According to the study, roughly 160 TCR beta chains were cytomegalovirus-associated.

The repertoire was sequenced with immunoSEQ multiplex PCR; TCRdb's copy has only in-frame clones and lacks some. The data contain about 190,000 clones, over 65% of them singletons. As regards this clone: Its antigen is not known.

This CDR3 is built from 13 residues. The V end was cut by 4 bases, the J end by 5 bases, with 11 bases between. Germline V CDR1 and CDR2: SEHNR, FQNEAQ (reference sequence). The sample was PBMCs. This sequence originates from a man aged 18 to 30 in good health and CMV-seropositive. The chain carries TRBV7-9 and TRBJ1-1; D gene unclear. CDR3 bases: TGTGCCAGCAGCTCCCGCGGAAAGACTGAAGCTTTCTTT. Its translation is CASSSRGKTEAFF.